The 23 T cell receptor beta chains listed next were all sequenced from one sample in a study of OX40 agonist ivuxolimab in advanced cancers. Generated by immunoSEQ multiplex PCR, the TCRdb table keeps only in-frame clones and is missing some. Counted here are 25,000 to 30,000 clones, 80% occurring once; the ten biggest clones make up approximately 10%. Sequenced material: CD4+ or CD8+ T cells sorted from blood, taken in a trial of the OX40 agonist ivuxolimab. These receptors came from an adult with an advanced solid tumor such as melanoma, head and neck, liver or kidney cancer.

CDR3 loop: CASSPPVGGKNTEAFF. The CDR3 DNA reads as TGTGCCAGCAGCCCCCCAGTTGGCGGTAAGAACACTGAAGCTTTCTTT. This chain connects TRBV7-9 to TRBJ1-1; no firm D call. Germline V CDR1 and CDR2: SEHNR, FQNEAQ (reference sequence). CDR3 size: 16 residues. V lost 5 bases, J lost 1 base, and 17 bases lay in between.

V is TRBV16 and J is TRBJ2-7; no definite D call. The CDR3 is 13 residues long. CDR1 and CDR2 (germline): KGHSY, FQNENV. Trimming stripped 3 bases from V and 6 bases from J, with 12 bases between. The CDR3 loop is CASSHNMDGEQYF. The CDR3 DNA reads TGTGCCAGCAGCCACAATATGGATGGCGAGCAGTACTTC.

This clone was detected only a few times. V usage is TRBV10-3 and J usage is TRBJ2-3, with D uncertain. In germline, CDR1 is ENHRY, CDR2 SYGVKD. The CDR3 consists of 14 residues. V was clipped by 10 bases and J by 4 bases, with 18 bases between them. For the CDR3, the DNA is TGTGCCACCTCCACAGCAACCCCTGCAGATACGCAGTATTTT. This encodes CATSTATPADTQYF.

This clone was seen a few times. The V gene is TRBV20-1, the J gene TRBJ1-4; no definite D call. Trimming left V 7 bases short and J 5 bases short, with 8 bases between. Germline V gene data show CDR1 as DFQATT and CDR2 as SNEGSKA (reference sequence). CDR3 length: 11 amino acids. CDR3 nucleotide sequence: TGCAGTGTCAAGGAGAATGAAAAACTGTTTTTT. Protein product: CSVKENEKLFF.

This clone appeared once. The genes are TRBV13 and TRBJ1-1, with D perhaps TRBD1 (5 bases). Trimming shortened V by 2 bases and J by 4 bases, and 14 bases separated the two germline ends. The germline V gene encodes CDR1 PRHDT and CDR2 FYEKMQ (reference sequence). The CDR3 runs 15 residues. CDR3 protein: CASSLQGKGITEAFF. CDR3 nucleotides: TGTGCCAGCAGCTTACAGGGAAAGGGAATCACTGAAGCTTTCTTT.

The rearrangement joins TRBV5-4 to TRBJ2-7; 13 bases fit TRBD2. Germline CDR1 SGHNT, CDR2 YYREEE (reference sequence). The CDR3 runs 18 residues. After removal of 6 bases from V and 0 bases from J, the junction contained 12 bases not matched to a gene. Here the CDR3 DNA reads TGTGCCAGCACCGAAAGGACTAGCGGGGGCCCGAGCTCCTACGAGCAGTACTTC. The encoded protein is CASTERTSGGPSSYEQYF.

The V and J genes are TRBV4-2 and TRBJ2-3; 11 bases line up with TRBD2. Trimming took 0 bases from V and 2 from J; bases not matched to a gene: 7. Looked up from germline, CDR1 is LGHNA and CDR2 is YNFKEQ. CDR3 length: 18 residues. The CDR3 nucleotides read TGTGCCAGCAGCCAAGAACTCATAGCGGGGGGGAACACAGATACGCAGTATTTT. Its translation: CASSQELIAGGNTDTQYF.

The chain is built from TRBV19 and TRBJ2-3; D tentatively fits TRBD1 or TRBD2 (5 bases each). This CDR3 contains 15 residues. Per the germline V gene, CDR1 is LNHDA and CDR2 is SQIVND (reference sequence). V lost 7 bases and J 0 bases, leaving 14 bases between the germline ends. The CDR3 sequence: CASNLAWGSTDTQYF. CDR3 sequence (DNA): TGTGCCAGTAATCTGGCGTGGGGGAGCACAGATACGCAGTATTTT. Filled out from reference TRBV19 and TRBJ2-3, the complete variable domain reads DGGITQSPKYLFRKEGQNVTLSCEQNLNHDAMYWYRQDPGQGLRLIYYSQIVNDFQKGDIAEGYSVSREKKESFPLTVTSAQKNPTAFYLCASNLAWGSTDTQYFGPGTRLTVL.

The chain uses TRBV5-1 and TRBJ2-2, with a possible D match to TRBD2 (5 bases). This CDR3 has 15 residues. CDR1 is SGHRS and CDR2 is YFSETQ in the germline V gene. Deletions cut 2 bases from V and 4 bases from J, with 12 bases between. The CDR3 here is CASSFWGEGTGELFF. The CDR3 nucleotides are TGCGCCAGCAGCTTTTGGGGAGAGGGCACCGGGGAGCTGTTTTTT.

This clone came up a few times. J is TRBJ1-6 and V is TRBV6-6; 9 nucleotides agree with TRBD1. The CDR3 length is 14 residues. Germline loops: CDR1 MNHNY, CDR2 SVGAGI (reference sequence). Germline trimming cut 5 bases from V and 9 bases from J; bases unmatched to any gene: 5. Here the CDR3 DNA reads TGTGCCAGCAGTCTGGGACAGGGACCTTCACCCCTCCACTTT. Residues: CASSLGQGPSPLHF.

The gene calls are TRBV27 and TRBJ1-5; 7 bases fit TRBD1. The ends lost 4 bases at V and 4 bases at J; junction bases unmatched: 7. The CDR3 spans 15 residues. Germline V CDR1 and CDR2: MNHEY, SMNVEV (reference sequence). This chain's CDR3 is CASSSGTEVNQPQHF. In DNA, the CDR3 is TGTGCCAGCAGTTCCGGGACAGAGGTAAATCAGCCCCAGCATTTT.

This clone occurred a few times. V gene TRBV9 combines with J gene TRBJ2-3; D not resolved. Germline V gene data show CDR1 as SGDLS and CDR2 as YYNGEE. The germline V and J ends were trimmed by 0 bases and 9 bases, with 14 bases remaining between them. The CDR3 totals 14 residues. CDR3 in amino acids: CASSVAYRGGTQYF. The CDR3 coding sequence is TGTGCCAGCAGCGTAGCCTATCGAGGTGGGACGCAGTATTTT.

The chain employs TRBV6-5 and TRBJ1-1; D is ambiguous. CDR3 length: 11 amino acids. Germline V gene sequence: CDR1 MNHEY, CDR2 SVGAGI. V was trimmed by 4 bases and J by 4 bases, leaving 4 bases between them. CDR3 nucleotide sequence: TGTGCCAGCAGTTGGGCCACTGAAGCTTTCTTT. Its translation: CASSWATEAFF.

The gene calls are TRBV7-9 and TRBJ1-2; no firm D call. Germline V lookup: CDR1 SEHNR, CDR2 FQNEAQ (reference sequence). The CDR3 sequence is 13 residues long. Trimming shortened V by 5 bases and J by 8 bases, and 15 bases separated the two germline ends. The CDR3 DNA sequence: TGTGCCAGCAGCCCCGACACGCCCGGAGGCTACACCTTC. As protein: CASSPDTPGGYTF.

The chain has TRBV11-2 and TRBJ1-1; D unresolved. Between the trimmed V and J ends, which lost 3 bases and 0 bases, there was a span of 11 bases. The CDR3 totals 15 residues. Germline-derived CDR1 and CDR2 are SGHAT and FQNNGV. The CDR3 here is CASSLSPRLNTEAFF. CDR3 nucleotides: TGTGCCAGCAGCTTGAGCCCCAGGTTGAACACTGAAGCTTTCTTT.

J is TRBJ2-7 and V is TRBV6-6, with D hard to call. The CDR3 has 13 amino acids. Between the trimmed V and J ends, which lost 6 bases and 7 bases, there was a span of 16 bases. Germline V gene data show CDR1 as MNHNY and CDR2 as SVGAGI (reference sequence). The CDR3 sequence: CASRPAPSSEQYF. In DNA, the CDR3 is TGTGCCAGCAGACCCGCCCCCTCAAGTGAGCAGTACTTC.

This chain uses TRBV6-1 with TRBJ1-1, with D perhaps TRBD1 (5 bases). The V end was cut by 3 bases, the J end by 4 bases, with 9 bases between. Germline values: CDR1 MNHNS, CDR2 SASEGT. CDR3 length: 13 residues. CDR3 sequence (DNA): TGTGCCAGCAGTGACGGGGGTGGCACTGAAGCTTTCTTT. This codes for CASSDGGGTEAFF.

The chain uses TRBV6-5 and TRBJ2-1; TRBD2 agrees at 9 bases. The CDR3 runs to 15 residues. V shed 4 bases and J 10 bases; nucleotides not matched to a gene: 11. Germline V gene sequence: CDR1 MNHEY, CDR2 SVGAGI. CDR3 sequence: CASSFSGGPLGEQFF. CDR3 DNA: TGTGCCAGCAGTTTTAGCGGGGGCCCGCTAGGGGAGCAGTTCTTC.

The genes are TRBV14 and TRBJ1-4; D unresolved. Trimming took 1 base from V and 5 from J, leaving 5 bases between them. The CDR3 has 13 amino acids. From germline, CDR1 is SGHDN and CDR2 FVKESK. CDR3: CASSQAQNEKLFF. CDR3 in DNA: TGTGCCAGCAGCCAAGCGCAGAATGAAAAACTGTTTTTT.

In its sample, this clone ranks as medium-sized. The chain combines TRBV27 with TRBJ2-7, with TRBD2 matching over 10 bases. Germline CDR1 MNHEY, CDR2 SMNVEV (reference sequence). The CDR3 loop spans 15 amino acids. The ends lost 5 bases at V and 5 bases at J; junction bases unmatched: 9. The DNA of the CDR3 is TGTGCCAGCAGTCTCCAGGGACTAGCGTTCGACGAGCAGTACTTC. Residues: CASSLQGLAFDEQYF.

V gene TRBV5-6 combines with J gene TRBJ2-7, with TRBD2 as a possible D gene (6 bases). The germline V and J ends were trimmed by 5 bases and 5 bases, with 14 bases remaining between them. The CDR3 is 13 amino acids. Germline V gene lookup returns CDR1 SGHDT and CDR2 YYEEEE. The DNA of the CDR3 is TGTGCCAGCAGGCCGGGACTCCTGAACGAGCAGTACTTC. Translating it yields CASRPGLLNEQYF. Combining the CDR3 with reference TRBV5-6 and TRBJ2-7 gives the whole variable domain DAGVTQSPTHLIKTRGQQVTLRCSPKSGHDTVSWYQQALGQGPQFIFQYYEEEERQRGNFPDRFSGHQFPNYSSELNVNALLLGDSALYLCASRPGLLNEQYFGPGTRLTVT.

This sequence joins TRBV7-7 and TRBJ2-1; D is uncertain. The ends were cut back, 0 bases at V and 6 bases at J, with 9 bases in the middle. Germline V CDR1 and CDR2: SSHAT, FNYEAQ (reference sequence). The length of the CDR3 is 14 residues. DNA for the CDR3: TGTGCCAGCAGCTTAGCGCTGGCGAGCAATGAGCAGTTCTTC. Its protein product is CASSLALASNEQFF. The full variable domain, rest sourced from reference TRBV7-7 and TRBJ2-1, is GAGVSQSPRYKVTKRGQDVTLRCDPISSHATLYWYQQALGQGPEFLTYFNYEAQPDKSGLPSDRFSAERPEGSISTLTIQRTEQRDSAMYRCASSLALASNEQFFGPGTRLTVL.

This clone was detected only once. The rearrangement joins TRBV10-3 to TRBJ2-5; D call uncertain. V was pared by 8 bases and J by 5 bases, with 15 bases between. Germline V gives CDR1 ENHRY, CDR2 SYGVKD. This CDR3 region has 13 residues. This CDR3 is CAIGDTPGETQYF. Written as DNA, the CDR3 is TGTGCCATCGGAGATACCCCTGGGGAGACCCAGTACTTC.